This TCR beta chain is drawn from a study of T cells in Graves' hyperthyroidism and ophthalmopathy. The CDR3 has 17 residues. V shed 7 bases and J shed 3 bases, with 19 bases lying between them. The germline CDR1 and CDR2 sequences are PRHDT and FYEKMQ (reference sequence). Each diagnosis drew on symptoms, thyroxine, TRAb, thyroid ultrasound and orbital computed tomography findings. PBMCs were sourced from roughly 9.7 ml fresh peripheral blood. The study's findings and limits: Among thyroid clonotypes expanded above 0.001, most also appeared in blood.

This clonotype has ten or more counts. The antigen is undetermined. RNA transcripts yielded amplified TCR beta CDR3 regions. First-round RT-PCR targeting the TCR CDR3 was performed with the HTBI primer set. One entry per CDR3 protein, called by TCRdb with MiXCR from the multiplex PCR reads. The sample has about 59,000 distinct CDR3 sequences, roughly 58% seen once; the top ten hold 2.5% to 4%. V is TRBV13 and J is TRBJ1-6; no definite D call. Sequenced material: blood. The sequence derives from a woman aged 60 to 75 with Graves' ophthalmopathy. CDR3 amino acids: CASNNIGLGIYNSPLHF. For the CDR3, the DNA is TGTGCCAGCAACAATATTGGGCTGGGAATCTATAATTCACCCCTCCACTTT.